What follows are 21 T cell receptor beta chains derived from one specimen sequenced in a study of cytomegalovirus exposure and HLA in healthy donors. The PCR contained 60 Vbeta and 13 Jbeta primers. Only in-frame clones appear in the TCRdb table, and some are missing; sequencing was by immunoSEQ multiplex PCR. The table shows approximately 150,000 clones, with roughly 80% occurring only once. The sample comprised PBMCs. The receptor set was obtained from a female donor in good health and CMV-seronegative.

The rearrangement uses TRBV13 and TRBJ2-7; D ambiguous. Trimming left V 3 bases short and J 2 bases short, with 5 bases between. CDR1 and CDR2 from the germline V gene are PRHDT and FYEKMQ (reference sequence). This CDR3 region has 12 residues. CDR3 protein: CASSFSTYEQYF. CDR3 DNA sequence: TGTGCCAGCAGCTTCAGTACCTACGAGCAGTACTTC.

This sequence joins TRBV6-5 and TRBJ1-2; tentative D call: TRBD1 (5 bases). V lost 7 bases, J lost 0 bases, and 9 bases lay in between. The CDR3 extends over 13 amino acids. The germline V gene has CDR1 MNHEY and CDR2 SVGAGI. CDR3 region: CASTWGANYGYTF. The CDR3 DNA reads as TGTGCCAGCACTTGGGGGGCTAACTATGGCTACACCTTC.

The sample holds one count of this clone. The CDR3 spells CASSWDTSTDTQYF. CDR3 bases: TGCGCCAGCAGCTGGGACACCAGCACAGATACGCAGTATTTT. The chain combines TRBV5-1 with TRBJ2-3, with D perhaps matching TRBD1 (6 bases). The CDR3 runs 14 residues. The V gene lost 3 bases and the J gene lost 0 bases, with 8 bases spanning the gap. Germline V gene lookup returns CDR1 SGHRS and CDR2 YFSETQ.

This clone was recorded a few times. The CDR3 reads CASRVDSLAGEQYF. The CDR3 DNA reads TGTGCCAGCAGAGTGGACAGCTTAGCGGGCGAGCAGTACTTC. The gene calls are TRBV5-4 and TRBJ2-7, with D possibly matching TRBD2 (7 bases). CDR1 is SGHNT and CDR2 is YYREEE in the germline V gene (reference sequence). V was trimmed by 5 bases and J by 6 bases, leaving 18 bases between them. The CDR3 covers 14 residues.

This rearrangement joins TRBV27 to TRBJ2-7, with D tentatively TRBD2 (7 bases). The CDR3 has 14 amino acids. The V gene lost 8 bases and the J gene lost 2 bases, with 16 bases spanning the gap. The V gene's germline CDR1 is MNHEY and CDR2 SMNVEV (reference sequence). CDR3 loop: CASRVPGGPYEQYF. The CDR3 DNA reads TGTGCCAGCCGGGTCCCCGGGGGGCCCTACGAGCAGTACTTC.

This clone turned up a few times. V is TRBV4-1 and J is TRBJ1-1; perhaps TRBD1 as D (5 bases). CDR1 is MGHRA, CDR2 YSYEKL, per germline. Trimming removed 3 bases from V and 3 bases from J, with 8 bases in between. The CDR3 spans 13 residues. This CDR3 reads CASSHRQYTEAFF. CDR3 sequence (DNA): TGCGCCAGCAGCCACAGACAGTACACTGAAGCTTTCTTT.

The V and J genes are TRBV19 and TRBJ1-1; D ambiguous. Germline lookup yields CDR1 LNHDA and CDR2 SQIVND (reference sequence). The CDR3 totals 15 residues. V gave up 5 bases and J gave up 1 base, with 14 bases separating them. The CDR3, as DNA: TGTGCCAGTAGTCCTCGTAACAACCGGAACACTGAAGCTTTCTTT. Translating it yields CASSPRNNRNTEAFF.

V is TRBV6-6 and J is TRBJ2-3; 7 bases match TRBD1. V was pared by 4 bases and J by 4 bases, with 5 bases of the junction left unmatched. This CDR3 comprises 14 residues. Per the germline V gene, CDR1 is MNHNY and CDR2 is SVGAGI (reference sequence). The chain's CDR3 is CASSLGGWADTQYF. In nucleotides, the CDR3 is TGTGCCAGCAGTTTAGGGGGCTGGGCAGATACGCAGTATTTT.

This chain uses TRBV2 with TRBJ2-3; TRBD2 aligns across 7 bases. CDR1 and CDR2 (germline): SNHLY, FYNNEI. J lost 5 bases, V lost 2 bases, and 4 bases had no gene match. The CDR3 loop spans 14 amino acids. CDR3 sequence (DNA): TGTGCCAGCAGTGAATTGATAGCGGGAGATACGCAGTATTTT. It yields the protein CASSELIAGDTQYF.

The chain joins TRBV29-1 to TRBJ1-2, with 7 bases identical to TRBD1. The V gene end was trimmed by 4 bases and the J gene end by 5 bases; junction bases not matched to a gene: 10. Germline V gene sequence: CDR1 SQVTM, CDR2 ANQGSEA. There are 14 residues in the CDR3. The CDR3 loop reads CSVGSDREVYGYTF. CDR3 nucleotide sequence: TGCAGCGTTGGTTCCGACAGGGAGGTTTATGGCTACACCTTC.

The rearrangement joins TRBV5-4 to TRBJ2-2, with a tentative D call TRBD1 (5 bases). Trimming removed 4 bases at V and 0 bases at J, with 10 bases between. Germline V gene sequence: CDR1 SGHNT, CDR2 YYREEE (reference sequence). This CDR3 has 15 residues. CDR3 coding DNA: TGTGCCAGCAGCCGCGACAGCGCGAACACCGGGGAGCTGTTTTTT. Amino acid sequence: CASSRDSANTGELFF. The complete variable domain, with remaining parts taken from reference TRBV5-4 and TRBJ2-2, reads ETGVTQSPTHLIKTRGQQVTLRCSSQSGHNTVSWYQQALGQGPQFIFQYYREEENGRGNFPPRFSGLQFPNYSSELNVNALELDDSALYLCASSRDSANTGELFFGEGSRLTVL.

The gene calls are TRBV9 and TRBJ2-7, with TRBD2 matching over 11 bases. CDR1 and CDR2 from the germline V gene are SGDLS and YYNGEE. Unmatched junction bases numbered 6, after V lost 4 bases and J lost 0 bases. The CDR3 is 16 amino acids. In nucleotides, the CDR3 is TGTGCCAGCAGCCGGGGGACTAGCGGCATCTCCTACGAGCAGTACTTC. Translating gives CASSRGTSGISYEQYF.

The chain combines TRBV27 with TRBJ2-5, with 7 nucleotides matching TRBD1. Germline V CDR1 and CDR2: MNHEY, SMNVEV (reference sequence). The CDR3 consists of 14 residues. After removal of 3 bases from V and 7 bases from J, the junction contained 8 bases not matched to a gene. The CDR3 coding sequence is TGTGCCAGCAGTTTTAAGGGGGCGGTACGGACCCAGTACTTC. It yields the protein CASSFKGAVRTQYF.

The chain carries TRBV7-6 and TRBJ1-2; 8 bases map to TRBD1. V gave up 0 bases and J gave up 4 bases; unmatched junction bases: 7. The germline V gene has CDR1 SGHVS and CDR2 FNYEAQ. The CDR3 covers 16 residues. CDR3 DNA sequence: TGTGCCAGCAGCTTAGCGTCGGCAGGGGGCGTCTATGGCTACACCTTC. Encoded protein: CASSLASAGGVYGYTF. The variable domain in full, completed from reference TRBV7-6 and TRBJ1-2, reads GAGVSQSPRYKVTKRGQDVALRCDPISGHVSLYWYRQALGQGPEFLTYFNYEAQQDKSGLPNDRFSAERPEGSISTLTIQRTEQRDSAMYRCASSLASAGGVYGYTFGSGTRLTVV.

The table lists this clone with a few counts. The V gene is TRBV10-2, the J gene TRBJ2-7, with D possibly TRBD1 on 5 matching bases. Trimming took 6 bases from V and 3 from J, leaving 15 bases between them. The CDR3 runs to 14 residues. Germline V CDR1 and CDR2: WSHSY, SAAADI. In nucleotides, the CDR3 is TGCGCCAGCAGGGACACCACATCGGGCTACGAGCAGTACTTC. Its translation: CASRDTTSGYEQYF.

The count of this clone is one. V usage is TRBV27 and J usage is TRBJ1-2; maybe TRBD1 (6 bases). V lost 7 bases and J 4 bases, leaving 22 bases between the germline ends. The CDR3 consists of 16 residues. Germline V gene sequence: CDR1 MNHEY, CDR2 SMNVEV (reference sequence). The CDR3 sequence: CASTLQPLTGLYGYTF. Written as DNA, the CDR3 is TGTGCCAGCACCCTCCAACCCTTGACAGGCCTCTATGGCTACACCTTC.

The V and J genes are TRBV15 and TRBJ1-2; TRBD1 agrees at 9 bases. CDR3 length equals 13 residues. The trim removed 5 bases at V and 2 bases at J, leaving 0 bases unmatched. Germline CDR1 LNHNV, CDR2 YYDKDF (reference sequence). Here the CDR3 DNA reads TGTGCCACCAGCGGGACAGGGAACTATGGCTACACCTTC. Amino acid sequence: CATSGTGNYGYTF.

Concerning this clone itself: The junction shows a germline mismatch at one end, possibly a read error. CDR3 bases: TGTGCCAGCAGCGCTAACCTAGCGGGGACAAAGAGCACGGATACGCAGTATTTT. Amino acids: CASSANLAGTKSTDTQYF. V gene TRBV9 combines with J gene TRBJ2-3; 9 nucleotides match TRBD2. Germline-derived CDR1 and CDR2 are SGDLS and YYNGEE. There are 18 residues in the CDR3.

The CDR3 loop reads CASSLGQGSNQPQHF. Here the CDR3 DNA reads TGTGCCAGCAGTCTGGGACAGGGTAGCAATCAGCCCCAGCATTTT. The chain joins TRBV28 to TRBJ1-5; 9 bases align to TRBD1. CDR3 size: 15 residues. Germline loops: CDR1 MDHEN, CDR2 SYDVKM. Trimming took 5 bases from V and 0 from J; bases not matched to a gene: 2. The entire variable domain, with the rest obtained from reference TRBV28 and TRBJ1-5, is as follows: DVKVTQSSRYLVKRTGEKVFLECVQDMDHENMFWYRQDPGLGLRLIYFSYDVKMKEKGDIPEGYSVSREKKERFSLILESASTNQTSMYLCASSLGQGSNQPQHFGDGTRLSIL.

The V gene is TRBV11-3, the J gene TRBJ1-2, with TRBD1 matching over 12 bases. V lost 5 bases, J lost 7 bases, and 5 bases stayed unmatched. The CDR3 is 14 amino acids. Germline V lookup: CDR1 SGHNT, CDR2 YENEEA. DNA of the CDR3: TGTGCCAGCAGCACCTCGGGACAGGGGGCTGGCTACACCTTC. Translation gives CASSTSGQGAGYTF.

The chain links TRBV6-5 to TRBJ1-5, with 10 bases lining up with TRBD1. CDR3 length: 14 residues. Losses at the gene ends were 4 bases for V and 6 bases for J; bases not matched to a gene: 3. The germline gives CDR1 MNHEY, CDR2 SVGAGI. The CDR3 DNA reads TGTGCCAGCAGTTCCGGGACAGGGGCTCAGCCCCAGCATTTT. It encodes CASSSGTGAQPQHF.